This T cell receptor (beta chain) was recovered during a study of cytomegalovirus exposure and HLA in healthy donors. Study results and caveats: Some V segments could not be told apart, so they were left out, TRBV6-2 and TRBV6-3 among them. In a later analysis, compared with equally common non-associated chains, HLA-associated beta chains were more expanded. By HLA locus, TCR association rates varied in a later analysis, with DRB1 showing the most and HLA-C the fewest. Later on, analysis showed that most CMV-associated TCR beta chains appeared to be HLA-restricted.

A few counts support this clone. The antigen remains unidentified. Deletions cut 6 bases from V and 0 bases from J, with 6 bases between. The CDR3 is 14 amino acids. Germline-derived CDR1 and CDR2 are MDHEN and SYDVKM. Amplification used 60 Vbeta primers and 13 Jbeta primers. TCRdb keeps only in-frame clones here, not all; method: immunoSEQ multiplex PCR. Altogether about 98,000 clones are present, roughly 70% being singletons, with the ten largest covering over 2%. The genes are TRBV28 and TRBJ2-6; D gene unclear. The receptor was isolated from a man aged 50 to 60 in good health and CMV-seronegative. The sequenced sample consisted of PBMCs. CDR3 in DNA: TGTGCCAGCAGATCTAGCTCTGGGGCCAACGTCCTGACTTTC. Amino acid sequence: CASRSSSGANVLTF.